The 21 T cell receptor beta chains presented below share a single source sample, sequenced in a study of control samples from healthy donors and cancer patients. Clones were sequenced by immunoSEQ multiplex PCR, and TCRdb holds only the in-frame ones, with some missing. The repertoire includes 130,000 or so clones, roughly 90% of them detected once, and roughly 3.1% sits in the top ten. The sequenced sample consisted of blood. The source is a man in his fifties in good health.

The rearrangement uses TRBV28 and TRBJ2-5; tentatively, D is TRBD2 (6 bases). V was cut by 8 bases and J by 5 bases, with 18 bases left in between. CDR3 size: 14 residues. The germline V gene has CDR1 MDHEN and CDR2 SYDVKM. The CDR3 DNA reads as TGTGCCAGCTTTGCACAAGACGGAGGGGAGACCCAGTACTTC. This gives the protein CASFAQDGGETQYF.

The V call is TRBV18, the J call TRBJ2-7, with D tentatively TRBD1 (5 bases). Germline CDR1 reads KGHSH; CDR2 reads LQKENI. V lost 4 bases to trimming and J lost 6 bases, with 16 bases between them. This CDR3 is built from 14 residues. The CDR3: CASSQTAGLGEQYF. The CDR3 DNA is TGTGCCAGCTCACAAACCGCAGGGCTTGGCGAGCAGTACTTC.

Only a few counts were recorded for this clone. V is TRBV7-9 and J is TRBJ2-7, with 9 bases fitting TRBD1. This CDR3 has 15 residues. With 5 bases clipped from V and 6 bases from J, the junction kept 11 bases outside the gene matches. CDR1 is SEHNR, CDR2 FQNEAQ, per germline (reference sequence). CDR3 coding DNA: TGTGCCAGCAGCGCGGGACAGGGAGCCTTTAGCGAGCAGTACTTC. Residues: CASSAGQGAFSEQYF.

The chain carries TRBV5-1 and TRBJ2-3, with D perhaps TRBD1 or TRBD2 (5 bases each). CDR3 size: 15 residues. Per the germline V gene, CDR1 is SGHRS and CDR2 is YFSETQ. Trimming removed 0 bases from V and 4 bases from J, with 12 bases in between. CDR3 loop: CASSLGDVGSDTQYF. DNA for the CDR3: TGCGCCAGCAGCTTGGGGGACGTAGGGTCAGATACGCAGTATTTT.

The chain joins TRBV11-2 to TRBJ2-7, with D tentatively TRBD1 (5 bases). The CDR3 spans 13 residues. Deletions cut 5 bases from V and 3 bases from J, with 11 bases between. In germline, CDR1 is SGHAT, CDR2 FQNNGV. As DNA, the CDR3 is TGTGCCAGCAGCATCAGGGTTTACTACGAGCAGTACTTC. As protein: CASSIRVYYEQYF.

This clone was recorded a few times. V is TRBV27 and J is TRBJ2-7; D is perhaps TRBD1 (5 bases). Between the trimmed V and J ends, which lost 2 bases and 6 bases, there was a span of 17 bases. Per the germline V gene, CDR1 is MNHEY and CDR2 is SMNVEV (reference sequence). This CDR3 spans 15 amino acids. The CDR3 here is CASSLTTVFPFEQYF. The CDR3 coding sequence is TGTGCCAGCAGTTTAACGACAGTTTTCCCATTCGAGCAGTACTTC.

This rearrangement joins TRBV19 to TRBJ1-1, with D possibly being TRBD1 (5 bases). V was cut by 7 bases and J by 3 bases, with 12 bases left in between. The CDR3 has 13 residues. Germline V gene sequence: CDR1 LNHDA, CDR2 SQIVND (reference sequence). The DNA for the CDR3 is TGTGCCAGTAACGGACACAGGTACACTGAAGCTTTCTTT. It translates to CASNGHRYTEAFF.

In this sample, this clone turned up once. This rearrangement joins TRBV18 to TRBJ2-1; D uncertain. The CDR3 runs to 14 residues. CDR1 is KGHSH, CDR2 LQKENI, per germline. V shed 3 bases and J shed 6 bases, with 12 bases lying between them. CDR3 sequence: CASSPIGNANEQFF. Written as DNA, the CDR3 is TGTGCCAGCTCACCGATAGGGAATGCCAATGAGCAGTTCTTC.

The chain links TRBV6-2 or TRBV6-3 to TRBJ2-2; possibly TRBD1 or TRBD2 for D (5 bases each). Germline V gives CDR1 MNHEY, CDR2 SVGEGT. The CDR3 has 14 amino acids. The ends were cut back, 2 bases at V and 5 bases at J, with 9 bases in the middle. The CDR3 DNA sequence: TGTGCCAGCAGTTACGCCGAGGGGACCGGGGAGCTGTTTTTT. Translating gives CASSYAEGTGELFF.

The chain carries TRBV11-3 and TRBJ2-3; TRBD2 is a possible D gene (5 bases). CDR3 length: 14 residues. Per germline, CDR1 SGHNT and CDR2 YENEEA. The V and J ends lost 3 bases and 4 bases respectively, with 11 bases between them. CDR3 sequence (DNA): TGTGCCAGCAGCTTGAGGACGGGATCAGATACGCAGTATTTT. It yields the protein CASSLRTGSDTQYF.

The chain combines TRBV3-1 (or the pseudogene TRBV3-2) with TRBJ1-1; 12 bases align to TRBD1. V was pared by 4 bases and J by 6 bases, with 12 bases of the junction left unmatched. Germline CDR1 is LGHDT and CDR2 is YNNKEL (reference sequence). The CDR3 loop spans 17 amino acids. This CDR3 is CASSPVPGQGAKAEAFF. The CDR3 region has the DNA TGTGCCAGCAGCCCGGTCCCGGGACAGGGGGCGAAGGCTGAAGCTTTCTTT.

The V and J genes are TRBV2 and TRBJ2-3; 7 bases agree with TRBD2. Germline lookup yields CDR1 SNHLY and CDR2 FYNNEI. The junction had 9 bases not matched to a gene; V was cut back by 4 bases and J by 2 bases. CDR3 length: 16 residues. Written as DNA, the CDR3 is TGTGCCAGCAGTGGACAGACTAGCCAGAACACAGATACGCAGTATTTT. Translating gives CASSGQTSQNTDTQYF.

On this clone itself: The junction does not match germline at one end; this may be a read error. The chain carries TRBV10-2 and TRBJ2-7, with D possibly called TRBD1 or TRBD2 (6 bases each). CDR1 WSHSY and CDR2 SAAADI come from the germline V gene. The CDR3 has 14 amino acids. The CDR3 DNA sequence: TGCGCCAGCAGTGAGTTGGGGGGCTCCCACGAGCAGTACTTC. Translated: CASSELGGSHEQYF.

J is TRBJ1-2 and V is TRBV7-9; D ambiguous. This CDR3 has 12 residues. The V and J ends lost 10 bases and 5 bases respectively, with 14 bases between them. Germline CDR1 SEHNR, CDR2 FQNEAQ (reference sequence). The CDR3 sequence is CAILYEEYGYTF. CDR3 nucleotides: TGTGCCATCTTATACGAGGAATATGGCTACACCTTC.

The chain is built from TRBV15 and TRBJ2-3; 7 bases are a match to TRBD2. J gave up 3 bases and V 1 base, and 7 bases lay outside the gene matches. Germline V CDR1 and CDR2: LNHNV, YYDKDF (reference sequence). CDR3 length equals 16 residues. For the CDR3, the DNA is TGTGCCACCAGCAGAGTATCTGGGGAGGGAACAGATACGCAGTATTTT. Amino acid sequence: CATSRVSGEGTDTQYF.

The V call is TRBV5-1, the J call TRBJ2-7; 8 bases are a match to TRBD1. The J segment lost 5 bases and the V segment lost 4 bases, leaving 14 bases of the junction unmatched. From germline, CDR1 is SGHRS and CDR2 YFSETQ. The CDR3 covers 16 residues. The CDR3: CASSRTSDRGGDEQYF. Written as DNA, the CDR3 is TGCGCCAGCAGCCGAACTAGTGACAGGGGCGGCGACGAGCAGTACTTC.

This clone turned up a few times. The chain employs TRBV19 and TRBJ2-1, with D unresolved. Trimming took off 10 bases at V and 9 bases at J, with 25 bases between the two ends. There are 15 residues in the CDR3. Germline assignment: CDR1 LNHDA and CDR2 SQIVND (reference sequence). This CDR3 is CATSGRAISYVEQFF. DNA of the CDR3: TGTGCCACATCAGGCCGGGCTATCAGTTACGTTGAGCAGTTCTTC.

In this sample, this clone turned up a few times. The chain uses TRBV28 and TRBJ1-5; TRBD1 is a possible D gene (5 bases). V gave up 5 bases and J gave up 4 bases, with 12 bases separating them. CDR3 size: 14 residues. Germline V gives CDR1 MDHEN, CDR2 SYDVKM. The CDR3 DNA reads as TGTGCCAGCAGTCTGGGACCGTGGAATCAGCCCCAGCATTTT. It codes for CASSLGPWNQPQHF.

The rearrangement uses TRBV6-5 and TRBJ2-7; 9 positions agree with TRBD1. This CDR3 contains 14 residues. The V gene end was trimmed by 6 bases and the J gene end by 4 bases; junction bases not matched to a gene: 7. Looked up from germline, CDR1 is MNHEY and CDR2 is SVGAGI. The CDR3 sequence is CASSVTGGYYEQYF. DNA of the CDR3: TGTGCCAGCAGCGTAACAGGGGGCTATTACGAGCAGTACTTC.

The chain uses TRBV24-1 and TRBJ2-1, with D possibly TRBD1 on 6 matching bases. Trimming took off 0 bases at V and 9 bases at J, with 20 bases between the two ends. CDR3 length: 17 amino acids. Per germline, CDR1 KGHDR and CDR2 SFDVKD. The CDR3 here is CATSDLKQGLGIAEQFF. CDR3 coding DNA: TGTGCCACCAGTGATTTGAAGCAGGGGCTTGGGATTGCTGAGCAGTTCTTC.

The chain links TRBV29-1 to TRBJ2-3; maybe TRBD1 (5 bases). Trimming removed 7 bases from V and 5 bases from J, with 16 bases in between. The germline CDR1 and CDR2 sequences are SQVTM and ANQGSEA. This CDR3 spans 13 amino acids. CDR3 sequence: CSAAAVQGDTQYF. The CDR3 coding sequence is TGCAGCGCCGCAGCCGTCCAGGGAGATACGCAGTATTTT.